These T cell receptor beta chains were read from a single sample in a study of beta chain features in type 1 diabetes. Generated by immunoSEQ multiplex PCR, the TCRdb table keeps only in-frame clones and is missing some. Of roughly 370,000 clones listed, 11% to 15% are singletons. Sequenced sample: naive CD4+ T cells from blood. All receptors come from a man aged 25-45 years in good health. Each CDR3 is given with its conserved first and last residue. A D gene is named only where the DNA matches it firmly.

J,V,D,CDR3
TRBJ1-1,TRBV6-5,TRBD1,CASSRTGGTEAFF
TRBJ2-1,TRBV6-6,NA,CASSYSESSYNEQFF
TRBJ2-2,TRBV30,TRBD2,CAWKREWNTGELFF
TRBJ2-3,TRBV7-2,NA,CASSLGGDFEADTQYF
TRBJ2-3,TRBV9,NA,CASSEAPGDTQYF
TRBJ2-5,TRBV7-2,NA,CASSDLFTQYF
TRBJ2-5,TRBV5-1,NA,CASSFGVEGTQYF
TRBJ2-3,TRBV18,NA,CASSTQGLGPDTQYF
TRBJ2-7,TRBV19,NA,CASSMGLRSYEQYF
TRBJ2-1,TRBV2,NA,CASSEVGGPNEQFF
TRBJ2-1,TRBV2,TRBD2,CASRTSGGSSEQFF
TRBJ2-1,TRBV2,NA,CASTEGAGWTYNEQFF
TRBJ2-3,TRBV30,NA,CAWNLQGGRDTQYF
TRBJ1-5,TRBV27,NA,CASSRDARGNQPQHF